This entry is about one T cell receptor beta chain. Sequencing was performed with immunoSEQ multiplex PCR; in TCRdb, only in-frame clones are kept and a portion is missing. The sample contains some 67,000 clones, roughly nine tenths of which appear only once. The entry originates in a study of T cells after somatic rescue of genetic block. Germline CDR1 and CDR2: SEHNR and FQNEAQ (reference sequence). Trimming removed 5 bases from V and 2 bases from J; junction bases left unmatched: 7. The CDR3 runs to 16 residues. The chain links TRBV7-9 to TRBJ2-2, with 8 bases matching TRBD2. The sequence was obtained from a man in his forties. Material for sequencing was peripheral blood mononuclear cells (PBMCs). In DNA, the CDR3 is TGTGCCAGCAGCCCCCGACTAGCGTTCAACACCGGGGAGCTGTTTTTT. Translation: CASSPRLAFNTGELFF. The whole variable domain, remainder taken from reference TRBV7-9 and TRBJ2-2, is DTGVSQNPRHKITKRGQNVTFRCDPISEHNRLYWYRQTLGQGPEFLTYFQNEAQLEKSRLLSDRFSAERPKGSFSTLEIQRTEQGDSAMYLCASSPRLAFNTGELFFGEGSRLTVL.